Below, 17 T cell receptor beta chains from the same sample are listed, as sequenced in a study of T cell responses to AZD1222 COVID-19 vaccine. Assay: immunoSEQ multiplex PCR; the TCRdb copy retains only in-frame clones and omits some. The table lists 180,000 or so clones, 80% to 95% of them singletons. Sequencing was performed on peripheral blood, taken 28 days after the second AZD1222 dose. Source of these receptors: an adult who received the AZD1222 COVID-19 vaccine.

This clone was detected only once. Other DNA sequences in this specimen translate into the identical CDR3. The chain uses TRBV2 and TRBJ1-5, with D maybe TRBD1 (6 bases). Germline loops: CDR1 SNHLY, CDR2 FYNNEI. This CDR3 is built from 14 residues. Trimming cost V 3 bases and J 4 bases, with 10 bases left between them. The CDR3 DNA reads TGTGCCAGCAGTGATGGGCAGGGGAATCAGCCCCAGCATTTT. Encoded protein: CASSDGQGNQPQHF.

In this sample, this clone turned up once. The J gene is TRBJ1-6, the V gene TRBV2; the match to TRBD1 covers 9 bases. Per germline, CDR1 SNHLY and CDR2 FYNNEI. V gave up 6 bases and J gave up 7 bases; unmatched junction bases: 4. This CDR3 is 14 amino acids long. CDR3: CASSGGTGNSPLHF. CDR3 coding DNA: TGTGCCAGCAGCGGAGGGACAGGGAATTCACCCCTCCACTTT.

The chain carries TRBV4-1 and TRBJ1-4; the D is unclear. Trimming left V 0 bases short and J 4 bases short, with 15 bases between. The CDR3 is 17 amino acids. The germline V gene encodes CDR1 MGHRA and CDR2 YSYEKL. The CDR3 reads CASSQDPPASFNEKLFF. DNA for the CDR3: TGCGCCAGCAGCCAAGATCCGCCGGCATCCTTTAATGAAAAACTGTTTTTT.

The gene calls are TRBV7-9 and TRBJ2-7; 7 nucleotides agree with TRBD1. The CDR3 spans 15 residues. Looked up from germline, CDR1 is SEHNR and CDR2 is FQNEAQ (reference sequence). J was trimmed by 2 bases and V by 6 bases; bases with no gene match: 10. The DNA of the CDR3 is TGTGCCAGCAGGCGACAGGGCCCAGGGACCTACGAGCAGTACTTC. This translates into CASRRQGPGTYEQYF.

The CDR3 bases are TGTGCCAGCAGCGTAGCGACAGGGGATTGGAACGAGCAGTACTTC. Its translation: CASSVATGDWNEQYF. V and J are TRBV9 and TRBJ2-7; 8 bases fit TRBD1. This CDR3 is built from 15 residues. CDR1 and CDR2 (germline): SGDLS, YYNGEE. V dropped 0 bases and J dropped 5; count of bases not matched to a gene: 7.

The genes are TRBV27 and TRBJ1-6; D gene ambiguous. CDR3 length: 12 residues. V gave up 3 bases and J gave up 7 bases, with 4 bases separating them. CDR1 and CDR2 (germline): MNHEY, SMNVEV (reference sequence). DNA of the CDR3: TGTGCCAGCAGTTTCCAGAATTCACCCCTCCACTTT. Translated: CASSFQNSPLHF.

The V call is TRBV7-2, the J call TRBJ1-2; 9 positions match TRBD1. With V trimmed by 6 bases and J by 6 bases, 5 bases remained unmatched. The CDR3 sequence is 13 residues long. The germline V gene has CDR1 SGHTA and CDR2 FQGNSA. CDR3 sequence (DNA): TGTGCCAGCAGGATCACAGGGGGCCATGGCTACACCTTC. It codes for CASRITGGHGYTF.

This sequence joins TRBV5-1 and TRBJ1-5, with 8 bases fitting TRBD1. The CDR3 is made up of 15 amino acids. The V segment lost 1 base and the J segment 4 bases; nucleotides outside the gene matches: 4. Germline V lookup: CDR1 SGHRS, CDR2 YFSETQ. The CDR3 DNA follows: TGCGCCAGCAGCTTGTCGGGACAGGTAAATCAGCCCCAGCATTTT. As protein: CASSLSGQVNQPQHF.

The chain recombines TRBV9 with TRBJ1-2; no definite D call. The V gene lost 0 bases and the J gene lost 1 base, with 16 bases spanning the gap. Germline V gene lookup returns CDR1 SGDLS and CDR2 YYNGEE. This CDR3 has 17 amino acids. CDR3 sequence: CASSVGEAIRSNYGYTF. CDR3 sequence (DNA): TGTGCCAGCAGCGTAGGGGAAGCAATCAGGAGTAACTATGGCTACACCTTC.

The V and J genes are TRBV21-1 and TRBJ1-5; the table names TRBD1, a call not compared with the DNA. TRBV21-1 is classified as a pseudogene. The CDR3 is 15 residues long. CDR3 in amino acids: CASRGDRDVSQPQHF. The CDR3 DNA is TGTGCCAGCAGAGGGGACAGGGATGTTAGTCAGCCCCAGCATTTT.

The V and J genes are TRBV9 and TRBJ1-1; 7 nucleotides agree with TRBD1. V lost 4 bases and J lost 3; bases outside the gene matches: 9. CDR1 and CDR2 from the germline V gene are SGDLS and YYNGEE. The CDR3 loop spans 15 amino acids. In DNA, the CDR3 is TGTGCCAGCAGCCGAGGGGGCTATGTGGACACTGAAGCTTTCTTT. As protein: CASSRGGYVDTEAFF.

The rearrangement links TRBV12-3 or TRBV12-4 to TRBJ1-5, with 8 bases lining up with TRBD1. V lost 5 bases, J lost 7 bases, and 4 bases stayed unmatched. CDR3 length: 13 amino acids. The CDR3 nucleotides are TGTGCCAGCAGTGGACAGGGCGGCCAGCCCCAGCATTTT. Its translation is CASSGQGGQPQHF.

V is TRBV19 and J is TRBJ1-2; D unclear. This CDR3 spans 16 amino acids. Germline V gene data show CDR1 as LNHDA and CDR2 as SQIVND (reference sequence). Between the trimmed V and J ends, which lost 5 bases and 0 bases, there was a span of 16 bases. CDR3 loop: CASSHWTAGSNYGYTF. The CDR3, as DNA: TGTGCCAGTAGTCATTGGACGGCCGGATCTAACTATGGCTACACCTTC.

The genes are TRBV18 and TRBJ2-1; the match to TRBD2 covers 12 bases. CDR3 length: 17 amino acids. Trimming took 5 bases from V and 4 from J; bases not matched to a gene: 9. Germline lookup yields CDR1 KGHSH and CDR2 LQKENI. CDR3 bases: TGTGCCAGCTCATCACTTACCGGGACTAGCGGGTACAATGAGCAGTTCTTC. This gives the protein CASSSLTGTSGYNEQFF.

The chain joins TRBV4-3 to TRBJ2-3; 10 bases are a match to TRBD2. Germline assignment: CDR1 LGHNA and CDR2 YSLEER. The CDR3 has 16 residues. The J segment lost 7 bases and the V segment lost 4 bases, leaving 11 bases of the junction unmatched. Here the CDR3 reads CASSPAPSGGMNTQYF. Here the CDR3 DNA reads TGCGCCAGCAGCCCCGCGCCTAGCGGGGGCATGAATACGCAGTATTTT.

The rearrangement uses TRBV6-6 and TRBJ1-4, with 7 bases fitting TRBD1. J was trimmed by 10 bases and V by 8 bases; bases with no gene match: 16. Germline CDR1 MNHNY, CDR2 SVGAGI (reference sequence). CDR3 length equals 15 residues. The CDR3 coding sequence is TGTGCCAGCCGGATAGGGCAGGGGGGAATCGGAAAACTGTTTTTT. Translating it yields CASRIGQGGIGKLFF.

The rearrangement joins TRBV5-1 to TRBJ1-5; D ambiguous. In germline, CDR1 is SGHRS, CDR2 YFSETQ. The CDR3 runs 15 residues. V shed 4 bases and J shed 0 bases, with 11 bases lying between them. CDR3 region: CASSPDWNSNQPQHF. CDR3 coding DNA: TGCGCCAGCAGCCCGGACTGGAATAGCAATCAGCCCCAGCATTTT. The full variable domain, in which reference TRBV5-1 and TRBJ1-5 provide the parts outside the CDR3, is KAGVTQTPRYLIKTRGQQVTLSCSPISGHRSVSWYQQTPGQGLQFLFEYFSETQRNKGNFPGRFSGRQFSNSRSEMNVSTLELGDSALYLCASSPDWNSNQPQHFGDGTRLSIL.